This T cell receptor (beta chain) stems from a study of a mutant IDH1 vaccine in newly diagnosed glioma. As for this clone: What it binds is unknown.

Findings and caveats of the study: Induction of immune responses by the vaccine occurred in about 93% of patients.

The CDR3 extends over 16 amino acids. Germline assignment: CDR1 WNHNN and CDR2 SYGVQD (reference sequence). V was pared by 1 base and J by 0 bases, with 13 bases between. Time point defined: baseline, week 1 (first vaccination visit). Treatment of the sample: pre-vaccination baseline after standard-of-care therapy. Every donor had a new WHO grade 3 or 4 astrocytoma that was IDH1-mutant, with loss of nuclear ATRX. TCRdb's table, derived via immunoSEQ multiplex PCR, lists solely in-frame clones and lacks some. The sample includes under 65,000 clones, approximately 78% of them seen just once. The specimen was PBMCs, collected from a glioma patient treated with radiotherapy, temozolomide or both. The TCR originated in a man aged 18 to 35 with glioma. V and J are TRBV10-1 and TRBJ2-7, with a tentative D call TRBD2 (5 bases). CDR3 region: CASSEYSLGVSYEQYF. DNA for the CDR3: TGCGCCAGCAGTGAGTATTCTCTCGGGGTCTCCTACGAGCAGTACTTC.